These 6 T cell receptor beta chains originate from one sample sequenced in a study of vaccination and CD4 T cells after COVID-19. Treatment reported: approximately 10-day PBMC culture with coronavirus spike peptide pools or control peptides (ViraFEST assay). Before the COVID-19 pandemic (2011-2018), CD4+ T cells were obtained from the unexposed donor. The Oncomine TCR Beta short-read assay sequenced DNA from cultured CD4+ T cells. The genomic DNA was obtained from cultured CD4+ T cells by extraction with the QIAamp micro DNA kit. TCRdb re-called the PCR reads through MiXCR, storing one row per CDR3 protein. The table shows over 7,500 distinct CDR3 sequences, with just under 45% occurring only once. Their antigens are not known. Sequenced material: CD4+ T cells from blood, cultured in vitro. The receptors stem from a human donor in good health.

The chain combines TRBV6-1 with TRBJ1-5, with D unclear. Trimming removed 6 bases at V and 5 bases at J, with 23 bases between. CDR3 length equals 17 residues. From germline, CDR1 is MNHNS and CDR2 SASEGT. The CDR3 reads CASSPRLSSRRDQPQHF. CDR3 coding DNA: TGTGCCAGCAGCCCCCGGTTGTCGAGTCGGCGGGATCAGCCCCAGCATTTT.

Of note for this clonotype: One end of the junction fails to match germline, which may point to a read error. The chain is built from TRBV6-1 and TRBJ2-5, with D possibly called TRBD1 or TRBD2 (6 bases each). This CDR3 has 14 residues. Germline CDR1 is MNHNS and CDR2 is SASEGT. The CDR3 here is CASRILGGSGTQCF. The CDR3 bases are TGTGCCAGCAGAATATTAGGGGGGTCGGGGACCCAGTGCTTC.

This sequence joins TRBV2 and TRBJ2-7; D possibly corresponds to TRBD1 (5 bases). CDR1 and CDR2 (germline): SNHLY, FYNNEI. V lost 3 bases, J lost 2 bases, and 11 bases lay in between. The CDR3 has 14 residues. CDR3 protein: CASSDQGSTYEQYF. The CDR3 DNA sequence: TGTGCCAGCAGTGACCAGGGTTCGACCTACGAGCAGTACTTC.

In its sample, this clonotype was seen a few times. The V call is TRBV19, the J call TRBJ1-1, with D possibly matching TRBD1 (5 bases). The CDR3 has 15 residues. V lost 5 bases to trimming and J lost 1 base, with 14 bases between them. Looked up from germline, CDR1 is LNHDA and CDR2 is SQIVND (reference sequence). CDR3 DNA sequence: TGTGCCAGTAGTCAGAGGGGCACGGAGAACACTGAAGCTTTCTTT. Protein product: CASSQRGTENTEAFF.

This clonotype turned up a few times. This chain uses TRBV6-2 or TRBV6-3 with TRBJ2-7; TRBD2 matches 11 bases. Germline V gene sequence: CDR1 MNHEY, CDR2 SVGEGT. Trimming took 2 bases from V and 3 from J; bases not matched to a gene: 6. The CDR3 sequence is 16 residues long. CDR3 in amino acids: CASSYMAGLADYEQYF. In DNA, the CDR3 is TGTGCCAGCAGTTACATGGCGGGACTAGCGGACTACGAGCAGTACTTC.

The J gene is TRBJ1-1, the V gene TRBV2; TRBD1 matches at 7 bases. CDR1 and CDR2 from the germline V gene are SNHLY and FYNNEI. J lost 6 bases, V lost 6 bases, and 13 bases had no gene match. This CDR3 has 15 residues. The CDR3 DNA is TGTGCCAGCAGGTGGGTGAGGGGGCGATTCTCTGAAGCTTTCTTT. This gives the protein CASRWVRGRFSEAFF.